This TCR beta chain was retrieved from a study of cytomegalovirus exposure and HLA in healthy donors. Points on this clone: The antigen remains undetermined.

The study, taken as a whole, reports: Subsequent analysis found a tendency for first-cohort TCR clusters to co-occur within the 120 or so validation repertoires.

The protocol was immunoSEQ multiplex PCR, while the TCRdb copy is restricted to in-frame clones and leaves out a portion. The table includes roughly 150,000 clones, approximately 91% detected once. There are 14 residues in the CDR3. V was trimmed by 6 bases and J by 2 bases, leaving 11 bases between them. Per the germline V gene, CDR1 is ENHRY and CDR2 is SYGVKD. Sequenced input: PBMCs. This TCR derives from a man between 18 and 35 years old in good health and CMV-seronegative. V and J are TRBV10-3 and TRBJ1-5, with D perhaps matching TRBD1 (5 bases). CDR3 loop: CAIRPDRGNQPQHF. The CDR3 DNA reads TGTGCCATCAGACCCGACAGAGGCAATCAGCCCCAGCATTTT.